Listed below are T cell receptor beta chains from one sample, sequenced in a study of human T cells and chemical hapten exposure. TCRdb called the RACE reads again in MiXCR, with one record for every CDR3 protein. The data contain nearly 110,000 distinct CDR3 sequences, roughly 12% of them seen just once; the ten biggest clones take up roughly 1.6%. Sequences were derived from whole blood, sampled in connection with sensitization to the hapten diphenylcyclopropenone (DPC). The receptors stem from a woman between 50 and 59 years old with alopecia areata. Some clones in this sample may be carry-over from other donors' samples. The CDR3 runs from the conserved cysteine through the conserved F or W. D genes are given only for firm matches. Size tells how often a clone was seen (once, few, many) or the class of an expanded clone, and some rows leave it out.

j_call d_call v_call clone_size cdr3_aa cdr3_nt
TRBJ1-2 - TRBV20-1 - CSARAARGYGYTF TGCAGTGCTAGAGCCGCCAGGGGCTATGGCTACACCTTC
TRBJ1-1 TRBD1 TRBV6-6 many CASSSGTGLNTEAFF TGTGCCAGCAGTTCCGGGACAGGGTTGAACACTGAAGCTTTCTTT
TRBJ1-1 - TRBV6-5 few CASSVGAGGTEAFF TGTGCCAGCAGCGTGGGGGCGGGTGGGACTGAAGCTTTCTTT
TRBJ2-1 TRBD2 TRBV29-1 few CSVTSGRGREQFF TGCAGCGTGACTAGCGGGAGAGGTCGTGAGCAGTTCTTC
TRBJ2-7 - TRBV7-2 - CASSPWKGEQYF TGTGCCAGCAGCCCCTGGAAGGGCGAGCAGTACTTC
TRBJ1-3 - TRBV6-6 many CASSSTGLLSGNTIYF TGTGCCAGCAGTAGTACAGGACTGCTCTCTGGAAACACCATATATTTT
TRBJ2-5 - TRBV7-6 many CASSFAGTSQETQYF TGTGCCAGCAGCTTCGCGGGGACATCTCAAGAGACCCAGTACTTC
TRBJ2-7 TRBD2 TRBV18 - CASSPGTSGSHSYEQYF TGTGCCAGCTCACCAGGGACTAGCGGGTCCCACTCCTACGAGCAGTACTTC
TRBJ2-5 - TRBV11-2 - CASSTPPGNGETQYF TGTGCCAGCAGCACCCCGCCAGGGAACGGAGAGACCCAGTACTTC
TRBJ1-2 - TRBV18 - CASSPLGTQTYGYTF TGTGCCAGCTCACCGCTGGGCACCCAGACCTATGGCTACACCTTC
TRBJ1-2 - TRBV27 few CASSQQGPNYGYTF TGTGCCAGCAGTCAGCAGGGGCCTAACTATGGCTACACCTTC
TRBJ2-7 - TRBV27 many CASKRTPSLIYEQYF TGTGCCAGCAAGAGGACACCCTCCCTAATCTACGAGCAGTACTTC
TRBJ2-6 TRBD2 TRBV4-2 - CASSQAAGAGANVLTF TGTGCCAGCAGCCAAGCGGCGGGAGCTGGGGCCAACGTCCTGACTTTC
TRBJ1-5 TRBD1 TRBV28 few CASRLPGQGYQPQHF TGTGCCAGCAGGCTCCCGGGACAGGGGTATCAGCCCCAGCATTTT
TRBJ2-5 TRBD2 TRBV5-1 - CASSSAGTSGETQYF TGCGCCAGCAGCTCCGCCGGGACTAGCGGGGAGACCCAGTACTTC
TRBJ2-2 - TRBV28 few CASSLSSRPGLFF TGTGCCAGCAGTTTATCCTCACGACCGGGGCTGTTTTTT
TRBJ2-2 - TRBV27 - CASSLNPGLNTGELFF TGTGCCAGCAGTCTCAACCCCGGACTGAACACCGGGGAGCTGTTTTTT
TRBJ1-1 - TRBV11-2 many CASSIAPVNTEAFF TGTGCCAGCAGCATTGCACCGGTGAACACTGAAGCTTTCTTT
TRBJ1-1 - TRBV4-1 few CASSQEGGHTMNTEAFF TGCGCCAGCAGCCAAGAAGGGGGACACACCATGAACACTGAAGCTTTCTTT
TRBJ2-7 - TRBV11-2 few CASSSYLDSSSYEQYF TGTGCCAGCAGCTCTTACCTAGACAGCAGCTCCTACGAGCAGTACTTC
TRBJ1-1 - TRBV3-1 - CASSQAWEGTEAFF TGTGCCAGCAGCCAAGCTTGGGAAGGCACTGAAGCTTTCTTT
TRBJ2-1 TRBD1 TRBV11-2 - CASSTLTGGAYNEQFF TGTGCCAGCAGCACTCTGACAGGGGGCGCGTACAATGAGCAGTTCTTC
TRBJ1-4 - TRBV10-2 many CASSELGRPNEKLFF TGCGCCAGCAGTGAGTTGGGCAGACCTAATGAAAAACTGTTTTTT
TRBJ1-1 - TRBV6-5 many CASSYKVPNTEAFF TGTGCCAGCAGTTACAAGGTACCGAACACTGAAGCTTTCTTT
TRBJ2-3 TRBD2 TRBV27 - CASSRDGLAGNYGYF TGTGCCAGCAGTCGAGACGGACTAGCGGGAAATTACGGGTATTTT
TRBJ2-5 - TRBV11-2 - CASSHRETQYF TGTGCCAGCAGCCACCGAGAGACCCAGTACTTC
TRBJ2-7 TRBD2 TRBV20-1 many CSARDRWSSGGAYEQYF TGCAGTGCTAGAGATCGGTGGTCGAGCGGGGGGGCCTACGAGCAGTACTTC
TRBJ2-7 TRBD1 TRBV29-1 few CSVRQGEDEQYF TGCAGCGTGAGACAGGGTGAGGACGAGCAGTACTTC
TRBJ2-3 TRBD2 TRBV28 - CASSPPGGRTDTQYF TGTGCCAGCAGCCCACCGGGGGGTCGCACAGATACGCAGTATTTT
TRBJ2-3 - TRBV28 - CASTNLGGTDTQYF TGTGCCAGCACCAATCTCGGAGGCACAGATACGCAGTATTTT
TRBJ2-2 - TRBV29-1 few CSVVPGLNTGELFF TGCAGCGTTGTTCCAGGACTGAACACCGGGGAGCTGTTTTTT
TRBJ2-5 - TRBV11-2 - CASSLGPLPRF TGTGCCAGCAGCTTAGGGCCTTTACCACGTTTC
TRBJ1-5 TRBD1 TRBV7-6 few CASSLGTRGPQPQHF TGTGCCAGCAGCTTAGGAACCAGGGGGCCTCAGCCCCAGCATTTT
TRBJ1-1 TRBD1 TRBV29-1 - CSVRTGKGTEAFF TGCAGCGTTCGGACAGGGAAAGGGACTGAAGCTTTCTTT
TRBJ2-5 TRBD2 TRBV2 - CASKGPPKRGGWFGETQYF TGTGCCAGCAAAGGGCCCCCCAAGCGGGGGGGCTGGTTCGGAGAGACCCAGTACTTC
TRBJ1-6 TRBD1 TRBV29-1 - CSARDRGGSPLHF TGCAGCGCCCGAGACAGGGGCGGATCACCCCTCCACTTT
TRBJ1-5 - TRBV28 few CASSLWDPNQPQHF TGTGCCAGCAGTTTGTGGGACCCCAATCAGCCCCAGCATTTT
TRBJ2-7 - TRBV5-6 few CASSLSRRPYEQYF TGTGCCAGCAGCTTGAGTCGGCGGCCCTACGAGCAGTACTTC
TRBJ1-1 - TRBV3-1 - CASSQDHHGTEAFF TGTGCCAGCAGCCAAGATCATCACGGGACTGAAGCTTTCTTT
TRBJ2-3 TRBD2 TRBV9 - CASSGRLAGGTDTQYF TGTGCCAGCAGCGGACGACTAGCGGGAGGCACAGATACGCAGTATTTT
TRBJ2-1 - TRBV12-3/TRBV12-4 many CASSLRGGSDEQFF TGTGCCAGCAGTTTAAGGGGGGGCAGTGATGAGCAGTTCTTC
TRBJ2-5 - TRBV7-7 few CASSYNFRGETQYF TGTGCTAGCAGCTACAATTTTCGTGGGGAGACCCAGTACTTC
TRBJ1-5 - TRBV28 - CASTSSNQPQHF TGTGCCAGCACCTCTAGCAATCAGCCCCAGCATTTT
TRBJ1-4 TRBD1 TRBV4-2 - CASSQGQGAANEKLFF TGTGCCAGCAGCCAGGGACAGGGGGCGGCTAATGAAAAACTGTTTTTT
TRBJ1-5 - TRBV7-2 few CASSFRQGNQPQHF TGTGCCAGCAGCTTCCGACAGGGCAATCAGCCCCAGCATTTT
TRBJ2-7 - TRBV28 - CASSPPRGKYEQYF TGTGCCAGCAGTCCCCCGAGGGGCAAGTACGAGCAGTACTTC
TRBJ2-5 - TRBV5-1 few CASSSGGEKETQYF TGCGCCAGCAGCTCCGGCGGGGAAAAAGAGACCCAGTACTTC
TRBJ2-5 - TRBV5-1 few CASSWRQDLETQYF TGCGCCAGCAGCTGGAGACAGGACCTAGAGACCCAGTACTTC
TRBJ1-1 TRBD1 TRBV29-1 many CSGIQDRRNTEAFF TGCAGCGGGATTCAGGACAGGCGGAACACTGAAGCTTTCTTT
TRBJ1-1 - TRBV29-1 many CSVGYGVNTEAFF TGCAGCGTTGGATATGGGGTGAACACTGAAGCTTTCTTT
TRBJ1-3 TRBD1 TRBV4-2 many CASSQDRGTGALLSSGNTIYF TGTGCCAGCAGCCAAGATAGGGGGACAGGGGCCCTTCTGAGCTCTGGAAACACCATATATTTT
TRBJ2-4 - TRBV27 few CASSAGGPKNIQYF TGTGCCAGCAGTGCCGGGGGGCCCAAAAACATTCAGTACTTC
TRBJ2-7 - TRBV28 - CASSSHYEQYF TGTGCCAGCAGTTCTCACTACGAGCAGTACTTC
TRBJ2-1 - TRBV20-1 - CSASPTTSSYNEQFF TGCAGTGCTAGTCCTACGACTAGCTCCTACAATGAGCAGTTCTTC